This T cell receptor (beta chain) was documented in a study of regulatory T cells in long-lasting Graves disease. Across the whole study: Graves' patients (newly diagnosed) had been on antithyroid drugs under 3 months. Broader study findings: Researchers reported studying only peripheral blood, not thyroid tissue.

TCR beta libraries were built with iRepertoire HTBI primers and Arm-PCR of CDR3 regions. TCRdb recomputed calls from the multiplex PCR reads with MiXCR, one row per CDR3 protein. The sample lists about 210,000 distinct CDR3 sequences; about 19% were seen once. This sample's time point: newly diagnosed GD, antithyroid drugs for less than 3 months. The authors made the TCR library using RNA they extracted from PBMCs. This clonotype was seen repeatedly, ten times or more. Its antigen is not known. V lost 6 bases to trimming and J lost 4 bases; unmatched junction nucleotides: 8. In germline, CDR1 is MNHNS, CDR2 SASEGT. This CDR3 contains 15 residues. In addition, the sample was reused for a study of T cells in Graves' hyperthyroidism and ophthalmopathy.

The sample consisted of peripheral blood mononuclear cells (PBMCs), taken at new diagnosis, from a patient treated with antithyroid drugs. The receptor comes from a woman between 25 and 40 years old with Graves disease. The chain combines TRBV6-1 with TRBJ1-1; TRBD1 aligns across 10 bases. The CDR3 reads CASRTRDRGFTEAFF. CDR3 bases: TGTGCCAGCAGAACTAGGGACAGGGGATTCACTGAAGCTTTCTTT.